This is a list of T cell receptor beta chains from one sample in a study of blood T cell repertoires in COVID-19. The assay was immunoSEQ multiplex PCR, and TCRdb's table has in-frame clones only and misses some. Counted here are 50,000 to 75,000 clones, 91% occurring once; the ten biggest clones make up 8.5% to 10%. Sequenced sample: peripheral blood. Receptor source: a human donor in a cohort sampled during active COVID-19. The CDR3 runs from the conserved cysteine through the conserved F or W. The D gene is left open where the match is weak. Only some rows state a clone size, as once, few, many or a class for expanded clones.

size | length | D | J | V | CDR3 | DNA
- | 15 | TRBD1 | TRBJ1-2 | TRBV9 | CASSVSRTGGFGYTF | TGTGCCAGCAGCGTCTCCCGGACAGGGGGCTTTGGCTACACCTTC
- | 17 | - | TRBJ2-1 | TRBV19 | CASSLTTRTTSRNEQFF | TGTGCCAGTAGTCTCACGACCCGGACTACGAGTCGAAATGAGCAGTTCTTC
once | 16 | TRBD1 | TRBJ1-1 | TRBV29-1 | CSVDGEPGQGLGEAFF | TGCAGCGTTGATGGGGAACCGGGACAGGGTTTAGGTGAAGCTTTCTTT
- | 16 | TRBD1 | TRBJ1-5 | TRBV15 | CATSRPDRLGNQPQHF | TGTGCCACCAGCAGGCCGGACAGGTTGGGCAATCAGCCCCAGCATTTT
once | 16 | - | TRBJ2-1 | TRBV6-5 | CASSYGPTATYNEQFF | TGTGCCAGCAGTTACGGGCCAACTGCGACCTACAATGAGCAGTTCTTC
- | 15 | TRBD1 | TRBJ1-5 | TRBV6-5 | CASSFRQGANQPQHF | TGTGCCAGCAGTTTCCGACAGGGGGCGAATCAGCCCCAGCATTTT
- | 14 | TRBD1 | TRBJ1-1 | TRBV5-1 | CASSLGQGLFEAFF | TGCGCCAGCAGCTTGGGACAGGGACTTTTTGAAGCTTTCTTT
- | 16 | TRBD2 | TRBJ2-7 | TRBV4-2 | CASSQDEASGAYEQYF | TGTGCCAGCAGCCAAGATGAGGCTAGCGGTGCCTACGAGCAGTACTTC
- | 14 | TRBD1 | TRBJ2-7 | TRBV2 | CASSLGQGYYEQYF | TGTGCCAGCAGCCTGGGACAGGGGTACTACGAGCAGTACTTC
- | 14 | TRBD1 | TRBJ1-1 | TRBV7-9 | CASSRDRGDTEAFF | TGTGCCAGCAGCCGAGACAGGGGTGACACTGAAGCTTTCTTT
once | 14 | TRBD1 | TRBJ1-6 | TRBV28 | CASSLAGGRSPLHF | TGTGCCAGCAGTTTAGCAGGGGGCCGGTCACCCCTCCACTTT
- | 16 | - | TRBJ2-7 | TRBV3-1/TRBV3-2 | CASSQDLNSDLYEQYF | TGTGCCAGCAGCCAAGATCTGAACAGTGACCTCTACGAGCAGTACTTC
- | 15 | TRBD1 | TRBJ1-1 | TRBV6-5 | CAVINRGQMNTEAFF | TGTGCCGTGATAAATAGGGGACAGATGAACACTGAAGCTTTCTTT
- | 14 | - | TRBJ1-3 | TRBV19 | CASTGQSSGNTIYF | TGTGCCAGTACTGGACAGAGCTCTGGAAACACCATATATTTT
- | 17 | TRBD1 | TRBJ1-1 | TRBV10-3 | CAISEPLTGDTNTEAFF | TGTGCCATCAGTGAGCCGTTAACAGGGGACACTAACACTGAAGCTTTCTTT
- | 13 | - | TRBJ2-3 | TRBV9 | CATMAVGTDTQYF | TGTGCCACGATGGCGGTCGGGACAGATACGCAGTATTTT
- | 15 | TRBD1 | TRBJ2-3 | TRBV7-3 | CASSSGTGRTDTQYF | TGTGCCAGCAGCTCCGGGACAGGGCGCACAGATACGCAGTATTTT
- | 13 | - | TRBJ2-7 | TRBV6-5 | CASRDSFPYEQYF | TGTGCCAGCCGAGACAGTTTTCCCTACGAGCAGTACTTC
- | 14 | TRBD1 | TRBJ2-5 | TRBV5-1 | CASSLGQGRKTQYF | TGCGCCAGCAGCTTGGGACAGGGTCGGAAGACCCAGTACTTC
- | 13 | - | TRBJ1-5 | TRBV18 | CASSPPGDQPQHF | TGTGCCAGCTCACCACCTGGAGATCAGCCCCAGCATTTT
- | 15 | - | TRBJ2-7 | TRBV4-1 | CASSQGRQGTYEQYF | TGCGCCAGCAGCCAGGGTCGGCAGGGGACCTACGAGCAGTACTTC
once | 16 | - | TRBJ2-3 | TRBV6-5 | CASSYGRKRYTDTQYF | TGTGCCAGCAGTTACGGCAGGAAAAGGTACACAGATACGCAGTATTTT
- | 14 | TRBD2 | TRBJ2-3 | TRBV5-1 | CASSLAGGADTQYF | TGCGCCAGCAGCTTGGCGGGAGGGGCAGATACGCAGTATTTT
- | 14 | - | TRBJ2-3 | TRBV5-1 | CASTAGAGTDTQYF | TGCGCCAGCACAGCAGGGGCTGGCACAGATACGCAGTATTTT
- | 15 | - | TRBJ2-1 | TRBV7-6 | CASSSLGDTYNEQFF | TGTGCCAGCAGCTCCCTAGGGGATACCTACAATGAGCAGTTCTTC
- | 15 | - | TRBJ2-7 | TRBV19 | CASSMFQVSSYEQYF | TGTGCCAGTAGTATGTTTCAGGTCAGCTCCTACGAGCAGTACTTC
once | 16 | TRBD1 | TRBJ2-7 | TRBV5-1 | CASSRDQDRGPYEQYF | TGCGCCAGCAGCCGAGATCAAGACAGGGGGCCATACGAGCAGTACTTC
- | 15 | TRBD1 | TRBJ2-3 | TRBV24-1 | CATSEGQGSSDTQYF | TGTGCCACCAGTGAGGGACAGGGGAGTTCAGATACGCAGTATTTT
- | 15 | TRBD2 | TRBJ2-7 | TRBV7-2 | CASSLSSGGPYEQYF | TGTGCCAGCAGCTTAAGTAGCGGGGGACCCTACGAGCAGTACTTC
- | 16 | - | TRBJ2-2 | TRBV7-3 | CASSLRVGAYPGELFF | TGTGCCAGCAGCCTCCGGGTAGGGGCTTACCCCGGGGAGCTGTTTTTT
- | 15 | - | TRBJ2-7 | TRBV6-6 | CASSEGGPLTYEQYF | TGTGCCAGCAGTGAGGGGGGGCCGCTCACCTACGAGCAGTACTTC
few | 17 | TRBD2 | TRBJ2-7 | TRBV15 | CATSREGAAGGSYEQYF | TGTGCCACCAGCAGAGAGGGGGCAGCGGGAGGATCCTACGAGCAGTACTTC
- | 15 | - | TRBJ1-4 | TRBV29-1 | CSVVSFGQLNEKLFF | TGCAGCGTTGTCTCCTTTGGACAGCTTAATGAAAAACTGTTTTTT
- | 13 | - | TRBJ1-2 | TRBV21-1 | CASSKAGGDGYTF | TGTGCCAGCAGCAAAGCAGGGGGGGATGGCTACACCTTC
- | 14 | - | TRBJ2-3 | TRBV6-5 | CASSAEWSTDTQYF | TGTGCCAGCTCGGCGGAGTGGAGCACAGATACGCAGTATTTT
- | 16 | TRBD2 | TRBJ2-7 | TRBV24-1 | CATSDTKLAGGQEQYF | TGTGCCACCAGTGATACGAAGTTAGCGGGAGGTCAGGAACAGTACTTC
- | 14 | TRBD2 | TRBJ2-7 | TRBV30 | CAWSRGGGDYEQYF | TGTGCCTGGAGCCGGGGGGGAGGGGACTACGAGCAGTACTTC
- | 12 | TRBD1 | TRBJ1-1 | TRBV13 | CASSAQGVEAFF | TGTGCCAGCAGCGCGCAGGGGGTGGAGGCTTTCTTT
- | 15 | TRBD1 | TRBJ1-1 | TRBV5-4 | CASSPDRGAGSEAFF | TGTGCCAGCAGTCCCGACAGGGGCGCCGGAAGTGAAGCTTTCTTT
- | 16 | TRBD1 | TRBJ1-5 | TRBV7-3 | CASRPFGDRGNQPQHF | TGTGCCAGCAGACCGTTTGGGGACAGGGGTAATCAGCCCCAGCATTTT
- | 14 | - | TRBJ1-2 | TRBV2 | CASSIQGSDYGYTF | TGTGCCAGCAGTATACAGGGTTCAGACTATGGCTACACCTTC
few | 15 | TRBD1 | TRBJ2-3 | TRBV11-2 | CASTLVDRVGDTQYF | TGTGCCAGCACCTTAGTAGACAGGGTTGGAGATACGCAGTATTTT
- | 13 | - | TRBJ1-1 | TRBV14 | CASSHLEGLGAFF | TGTGCCAGCAGCCATTTGGAGGGGCTGGGCGCTTTCTTT
few | 16 | - | TRBJ2-5 | TRBV7-8 | CASSIGTKKYQETQYF | TGTGCCAGCAGCATCGGGACAAAAAAGTACCAAGAGACCCAGTACTTC
- | 16 | - | TRBJ2-3 | TRBV7-6 | CASSLDVSGGTDTQYF | TGTGCCAGCAGCTTAGACGTGTCGGGAGGCACAGATACGCAGTATTTT
- | 13 | - | TRBJ2-2 | TRBV3-1/TRBV3-2 | CASSPGIAGELFF | TGTGCCAGCAGCCCAGGGATAGCCGGGGAGCTGTTTTTT
few | 18 | - | TRBJ2-6 | TRBV5-6 | CASSRMTAMSSGANVLTF | TGTGCCAGCAGCCGGATGACAGCGATGAGCTCTGGGGCCAACGTCCTGACTTTC
once | 14 | TRBD1 | TRBJ2-7 | TRBV5-3 | CARIKTRQGYEQYF | TGTGCCAGAATCAAAACAAGACAGGGTTACGAGCAGTACTTC
- | 13 | TRBD2 | TRBJ2-7 | TRBV6-5 | CASRRSGRREQYF | TGTGCCAGCAGGCGTAGCGGGAGGAGGGAGCAGTACTTC
- | 18 | TRBD1 | TRBJ2-3 | TRBV5-4 | CASSDRDRGFYGADTQYF | TGTGCCAGCAGCGACCGGGACAGGGGGTTTTATGGAGCAGATACGCAGTATTTT
- | 14 | TRBD1 | TRBJ1-1 | TRBV3-1/TRBV3-2 | CASSRGTGNTEAFF | TGTGCCAGCAGCCGGGGGACAGGGAACACTGAAGCTTTCTTT